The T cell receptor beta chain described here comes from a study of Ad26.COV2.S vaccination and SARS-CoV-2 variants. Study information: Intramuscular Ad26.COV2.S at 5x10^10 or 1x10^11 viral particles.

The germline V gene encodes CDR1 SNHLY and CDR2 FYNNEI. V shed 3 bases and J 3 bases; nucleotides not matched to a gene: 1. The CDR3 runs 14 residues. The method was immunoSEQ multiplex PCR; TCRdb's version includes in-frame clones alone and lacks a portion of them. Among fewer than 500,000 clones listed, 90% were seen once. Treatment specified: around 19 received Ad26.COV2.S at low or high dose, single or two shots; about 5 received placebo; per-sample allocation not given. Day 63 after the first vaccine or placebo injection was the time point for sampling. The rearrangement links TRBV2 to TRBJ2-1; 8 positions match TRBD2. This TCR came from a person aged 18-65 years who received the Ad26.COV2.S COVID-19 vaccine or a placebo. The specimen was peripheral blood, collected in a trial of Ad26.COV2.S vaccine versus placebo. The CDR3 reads CASSDSGNYNEQFF. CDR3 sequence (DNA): TGTGCCAGCAGTGATAGCGGGAACTACAATGAGCAGTTCTTC.